Listed below are T cell receptor beta chains from one sample, sequenced in a study of CD8+CD57+ T cells in acquired aplastic anemia. One entry per CDR3 protein results from TCRdb running MiXCR on the reads. In the table there are roughly 170,000 distinct CDR3 sequences, about 60% of which are singletons. Source material: sorted CD4+, CD8+, or CD8+CD57+ T cells (not recorded which) from PBMCs. Receptors originate from a human donor in good health. Both conserved end residues are part of each CDR3. The order of the fields is V gene, J gene, D gene, clone size, CDR3 DNA, CDR3 protein. The D gene is left open where the match is weak. Some rows have no size entry. The others give once, few or many, or a class for an expanded clone.

v_gene: TRBV5-1; j_gene: TRBJ1-1; d_gene: .; abundance: .; CDR3nt: TGCGCCAGCAGCTTGGACATCGGGGACACTGAAGCTTTCTTT; CDR3aa: CASSLDIGDTEAFF
v_gene: TRBV10-3; j_gene: TRBJ2-7; d_gene: TRBD1; abundance: .; CDR3nt: TGTGCCATCAGTGAGCCAGGGACAGGGTACGAGCAGTACTTC; CDR3aa: CAISEPGTGYEQYF
v_gene: TRBV9; j_gene: TRBJ2-7; d_gene: .; abundance: many; CDR3nt: TGTGCCAGCAGCGCACCTGGAACGGTGCAGTACTTC; CDR3aa: CASSAPGTVQYF
v_gene: TRBV2; j_gene: TRBJ2-7; d_gene: .; abundance: few; CDR3nt: TGTGCCAGCAGTTCGGACAGCCTTGCCTACGAGCAGTACTTC; CDR3aa: CASSSDSLAYEQYF
v_gene: TRBV10-3; j_gene: TRBJ1-1; d_gene: .; abundance: .; CDR3nt: TGTGCCATCAGTCCGTGGGTAGCGATCGAACACCGGGGAGCTTTCTTT; CDR3aa: CAISPWVAIEHRGAFF
v_gene: TRBV2; j_gene: TRBJ2-7; d_gene: TRBD2; abundance: .; CDR3nt: TGTGCCAGCAGTGCTAGCGGGAGGGCCATGGGCGGGCAGTACTTC; CDR3aa: CASSASGRAMGGQYF
v_gene: TRBV10-3; j_gene: TRBJ1-2; d_gene: TRBD1; abundance: many; CDR3nt: TGTGCCATCTCACCCCTTGACAGGGGGCTTTTCGGCTATGGCTACACCTTC; CDR3aa: CAISPLDRGLFGYGYTF
v_gene: TRBV11-2; j_gene: TRBJ1-1; d_gene: TRBD1; abundance: many; CDR3nt: TGTGCCAGCAGCGACACTCACCGGGACAGTCGCACTGAAGCTTTCTTT; CDR3aa: CASSDTHRDSRTEAFF
v_gene: TRBV20-1; j_gene: TRBJ1-6; d_gene: .; abundance: .; CDR3nt: TGCAGTGCTAGAACCCGGGGAGGGTCCGGGAATTCACCCCTCCACTTT; CDR3aa: CSARTRGGSGNSPLHF
v_gene: TRBV12-3/TRBV12-4; j_gene: TRBJ2-5; d_gene: .; abundance: .; CDR3nt: TGTGCCAGCAGTTTCCACATGGAGGAGACCCAGTACTTC; CDR3aa: CASSFHMEETQYF
v_gene: TRBV20-1; j_gene: TRBJ2-1; d_gene: TRBD2; abundance: .; CDR3nt: TGCAGTGCTGGTGGACTAGCCTACAATGAGCAGTTCTTC; CDR3aa: CSAGGLAYNEQFF
v_gene: TRBV19; j_gene: TRBJ1-1; d_gene: .; abundance: .; CDR3nt: TGTGCCAGTAGTCTGACCGGGACAAGCTTTGAAGCTTTCTTT; CDR3aa: CASSLTGTSFEAFF
v_gene: TRBV10-3; j_gene: TRBJ2-7; d_gene: TRBD2; abundance: .; CDR3nt: TGTGCCATCAGTGAGCGCGGGAGCATCCACGAGCAGTACTTC; CDR3aa: CAISERGSIHEQYF
v_gene: TRBV27; j_gene: TRBJ2-7; d_gene: .; abundance: few; CDR3nt: TGTGCCAGCAGTTTAGGTCGGAAACTGGGGCAGTACTTC; CDR3aa: CASSLGRKLGQYF
v_gene: TRBV5-8; j_gene: TRBJ1-6; d_gene: .; abundance: .; CDR3nt: TGTGCCAGCAGCCAAATGGGGCCCACCTATTCACCCCTCCACTTT; CDR3aa: CASSQMGPTYSPLHF
v_gene: TRBV7-2; j_gene: TRBJ2-7; d_gene: TRBD2; abundance: few; CDR3nt: TGTGCCAGCAGCAGAGACGGCGGGAGGCTCTCCTACTACGAGCAGTACTTC; CDR3aa: CASSRDGGRLSYYEQYF
v_gene: TRBV5-1; j_gene: TRBJ1-1; d_gene: .; abundance: .; CDR3nt: TGCGCCAGCAGCTTTTCCCAGGGAACTACCAAAGCTTTCTTT; CDR3aa: CASSFSQGTTKAFF
v_gene: TRBV29-1; j_gene: TRBJ2-3; d_gene: TRBD2; abundance: .; CDR3nt: TGCATCGTTGAAGATCGACTAGCGGGCACAGGTACGCAGTATTTT; CDR3aa: CIVEDRLAGTGTQYF
v_gene: TRBV19; j_gene: TRBJ2-3; d_gene: TRBD2; abundance: many; CDR3nt: TGTGCCAGTAGTATAGACCAGGGACTAGCGGGGGCCACAGATACGCAGTATTTT; CDR3aa: CASSIDQGLAGATDTQYF
v_gene: TRBV2; j_gene: TRBJ2-1; d_gene: TRBD2; abundance: once; CDR3nt: TGTGCCAGCAGCGCGACTAGCGCCTCCAATGAGCAGTTCTTC; CDR3aa: CASSATSASNEQFF
v_gene: TRBV7-3; j_gene: TRBJ2-7; d_gene: .; abundance: .; CDR3nt: TGTGCCAGCAGCCAGGGGGGCGAGCAGCACTTC; CDR3aa: CASSQGGEQHF
v_gene: TRBV20-1; j_gene: TRBJ1-3; d_gene: .; abundance: .; CDR3nt: TGCAGTGTTCCGGACAGCGGAAACACCATATATTTT; CDR3aa: CSVPDSGNTIYF
v_gene: TRBV7-9; j_gene: TRBJ1-1; d_gene: .; abundance: .; CDR3nt: TGTGCCAGCAGCTTAATCTCGTGGGGCAGCAACACTGAAGCTTTCTTT; CDR3aa: CASSLISWGSNTEAFF
v_gene: TRBV9; j_gene: TRBJ2-7; d_gene: TRBD1; abundance: .; CDR3nt: TGTGCCAGCAGCGTAGAGGGACAGCCCAATTACGAGCAGTACTTC; CDR3aa: CASSVEGQPNYEQYF
v_gene: TRBV12-3/TRBV12-4; j_gene: TRBJ1-3; d_gene: .; abundance: once; CDR3nt: TGTGCCAGCGCCTCTGGAAACACCATATATTTT; CDR3aa: CASASGNTIYF
v_gene: TRBV6-6; j_gene: TRBJ2-3; d_gene: TRBD2; abundance: .; CDR3nt: TGTGCCAGCAATAAGGGACTACTCACAGATACGCAGTATTTT; CDR3aa: CASNKGLLTDTQYF
v_gene: TRBV15; j_gene: TRBJ2-1; d_gene: .; abundance: .; CDR3nt: TGTGCCACCAGCAGAGATCCGGGCAGATTCAATGAGCAGTTCTTC; CDR3aa: CATSRDPGRFNEQFF
v_gene: TRBV7-9; j_gene: TRBJ1-4; d_gene: .; abundance: .; CDR3nt: TGTGCCAGCAGCTTATCAGGGATACCGGAAAAACTGTTTTTT; CDR3aa: CASSLSGIPEKLFF
v_gene: TRBV15; j_gene: TRBJ2-5; d_gene: TRBD1; abundance: .; CDR3nt: TGTGCCACCAGCAGCCTCAGGGGGAGACCTCAAGAGACCCAGTACTTC; CDR3aa: CATSSLRGRPQETQYF
v_gene: TRBV7-9; j_gene: TRBJ2-3; d_gene: TRBD2; abundance: few; CDR3nt: TGTGCCAGCAGCTTAGGAGCTAGCGGGATGACAGATACGCAGTATTTT; CDR3aa: CASSLGASGMTDTQYF
v_gene: TRBV6-4; j_gene: TRBJ2-7; d_gene: TRBD1; abundance: .; CDR3nt: TGTGCCAGCAGTGAAACAGGGGGCGAGCAGTACTTC; CDR3aa: CASSETGGEQYF
v_gene: TRBV7-9; j_gene: TRBJ1-1; d_gene: .; abundance: .; CDR3nt: TGTGCCAGCAGCTTGGGAGGGGTGAACACTGAAGCTTTCTTT; CDR3aa: CASSLGGVNTEAFF
v_gene: TRBV19; j_gene: TRBJ2-1; d_gene: TRBD1; abundance: .; CDR3nt: TGTGCCAGTAGTATAGGGGGACAGAGCTACAATGAGCAGTTCTTC; CDR3aa: CASSIGGQSYNEQFF
v_gene: TRBV7-2; j_gene: TRBJ2-5; d_gene: TRBD1; abundance: .; CDR3nt: TGTGCCAGCAGCTACCGGGACAGGGGAGAGACCCAGTACTTC; CDR3aa: CASSYRDRGETQYF
v_gene: TRBV6-5; j_gene: TRBJ1-2; d_gene: .; abundance: many; CDR3nt: TGTGCCAGCAGTTATAATCCCGGGGCTTTTGCTGGCTACACCTTC; CDR3aa: CASSYNPGAFAGYTF
v_gene: TRBV15; j_gene: TRBJ2-1; d_gene: .; abundance: .; CDR3nt: TGTGCCACCAGCAGTTACTCGCGAAATGAGCAGCTCTTC; CDR3aa: CATSSYSRNEQLF
v_gene: TRBV6-2/TRBV6-3; j_gene: TRBJ2-4; d_gene: TRBD2; abundance: few; CDR3nt: TGTGCCAGCAGACAGGAGCGGGACTCATTAACCCAAAAGAAAAACATTCAGTACTTC; CDR3aa: CASRQERDSLTQKKNIQYF
v_gene: TRBV10-3; j_gene: TRBJ2-3; d_gene: TRBD2; abundance: .; CDR3nt: TGTGCCATCAGTGAAGGGACTAGCCCATCTCTCTGGTATTTT; CDR3aa: CAISEGTSPSLWYF
v_gene: TRBV5-1; j_gene: TRBJ1-2; d_gene: .; abundance: .; CDR3nt: TGTGCCAGCAGCTTGGGATCCACCTATGGCTACACCTTC; CDR3aa: CASSLGSTYGYTF
v_gene: TRBV25-1; j_gene: TRBJ1-1; d_gene: TRBD1; abundance: .; CDR3nt: TGTGCCAGCAGTGCTCAGGGGGCGCGGAACACTGAAGCTTTCTTT; CDR3aa: CASSAQGARNTEAFF
v_gene: TRBV20-1; j_gene: TRBJ1-6; d_gene: .; abundance: medium-sized; CDR3nt: TGCAGTGCTAGAGACGGCTACTCACCCCTCCACTTT; CDR3aa: CSARDGYSPLHF
v_gene: TRBV5-1; j_gene: TRBJ2-3; d_gene: .; abundance: .; CDR3nt: TGCGCCAGCAGCTTGGCTGTCGAGCGGAGCACAGATACGCAGTATTTT; CDR3aa: CASSLAVERSTDTQYF
v_gene: TRBV5-1; j_gene: TRBJ2-1; d_gene: TRBD2; abundance: .; CDR3nt: TGCGCCAGCAGCTTAGCAGCGGGAGCTCAGGAGCAGTTCTTC; CDR3aa: CASSLAAGAQEQFF
v_gene: TRBV7-9; j_gene: TRBJ2-7; d_gene: TRBD1; abundance: .; CDR3nt: TGTGCCAGCAGCCCACCAGGACAGGGCCTCTTCTACGAGCAGTACTTC; CDR3aa: CASSPPGQGLFYEQYF
v_gene: TRBV6-4; j_gene: TRBJ2-7; d_gene: TRBD1; abundance: .; CDR3nt: TGTGCCAGCAGTGAAGCCGGGACAGTCTACGAGCAGTACTTC; CDR3aa: CASSEAGTVYEQYF
v_gene: TRBV2; j_gene: TRBJ1-1; d_gene: TRBD1; abundance: few; CDR3nt: TGTGCCAGCAGTCGGGACAGAGACACTGAAGCTTTCTTT; CDR3aa: CASSRDRDTEAFF
v_gene: TRBV20-1; j_gene: TRBJ2-3; d_gene: .; abundance: .; CDR3nt: TGCAGTGCTAGAGGACTCACAGATACGCAGTATTTT; CDR3aa: CSARGLTDTQYF
v_gene: TRBV6-5; j_gene: TRBJ2-5; d_gene: .; abundance: many; CDR3nt: TGTGCCAGCAGTAGGCGGTGGGGTGAGACCCAGTACTTC; CDR3aa: CASSRRWGETQYF
v_gene: TRBV7-3; j_gene: TRBJ1-2; d_gene: TRBD1; abundance: .; CDR3nt: TGTGCCAGCAGCCAACGCGGACAGGACTATGGCTACACCTTC; CDR3aa: CASSQRGQDYGYTF
v_gene: TRBV7-2; j_gene: TRBJ1-1; d_gene: .; abundance: once; CDR3nt: TGTGCCAGCAGCTTACCCCTCCAGGGGAGGGAAAGGTTGAACACTGAAGCTTTCTTT; CDR3aa: CASSLPLQGRERLNTEAFF
v_gene: TRBV6-5; j_gene: TRBJ2-7; d_gene: TRBD2; abundance: many; CDR3nt: TGTGCCAGCAGTTATGCCGCTAGCGGGGTCTCCTACGAGCAGTACTTC; CDR3aa: CASSYAASGVSYEQYF
v_gene: TRBV7-3; j_gene: TRBJ2-1; d_gene: .; abundance: .; CDR3nt: TGTGCCAGCAGCTCCGGACGAGGCAATGAGCAGTTCTTC; CDR3aa: CASSSGRGNEQFF
v_gene: TRBV12-3/TRBV12-4; j_gene: TRBJ2-7; d_gene: TRBD1; abundance: .; CDR3nt: TGTGCCAGCAGTCCCACCGACAGGGTATCTGGGCAGTACTTC; CDR3aa: CASSPTDRVSGQYF
v_gene: TRBV24-1; j_gene: TRBJ2-3; d_gene: .; abundance: .; CDR3nt: TGTGCCACCAGTGACGCGAGGACGGTCCCAGATACGCAGTATTTT; CDR3aa: CATSDARTVPDTQYF
v_gene: TRBV30; j_gene: TRBJ2-1; d_gene: TRBD2; abundance: few; CDR3nt: TGTGCCTGGGGCCCGGGACTAGCGGACTTGGGTGAGCAGTTCTTC; CDR3aa: CAWGPGLADLGEQFF
v_gene: TRBV29-1; j_gene: TRBJ1-1; d_gene: .; abundance: .; CDR3nt: TGCAGCGTTGTAGGGACGGGGAACACTGAAGCTTTCTTT; CDR3aa: CSVVGTGNTEAFF
v_gene: TRBV19; j_gene: TRBJ1-2; d_gene: .; abundance: .; CDR3nt: TGTGCCAGTAGTATAAGGGCAGGGGATCCCGATGGCTACACCTTC; CDR3aa: CASSIRAGDPDGYTF
v_gene: TRBV24-1; j_gene: TRBJ2-2; d_gene: .; abundance: .; CDR3nt: TGTGCCACCAGTGGGGCGGGCTGGACCGGGGAGCTGTTTTTT; CDR3aa: CATSGAGWTGELFF
v_gene: TRBV10-3; j_gene: TRBJ1-1; d_gene: .; abundance: .; CDR3nt: TGTGCCACCAGGAATACAGGTTTTAAGGACACTGAAGCTTTCTTT; CDR3aa: CATRNTGFKDTEAFF
v_gene: TRBV7-8; j_gene: TRBJ2-1; d_gene: TRBD2; abundance: many; CDR3nt: TGTGCCAGCAGCTTAGGCGTCGGGAGGGCCAGTGAGCAGTTCTTC; CDR3aa: CASSLGVGRASEQFF